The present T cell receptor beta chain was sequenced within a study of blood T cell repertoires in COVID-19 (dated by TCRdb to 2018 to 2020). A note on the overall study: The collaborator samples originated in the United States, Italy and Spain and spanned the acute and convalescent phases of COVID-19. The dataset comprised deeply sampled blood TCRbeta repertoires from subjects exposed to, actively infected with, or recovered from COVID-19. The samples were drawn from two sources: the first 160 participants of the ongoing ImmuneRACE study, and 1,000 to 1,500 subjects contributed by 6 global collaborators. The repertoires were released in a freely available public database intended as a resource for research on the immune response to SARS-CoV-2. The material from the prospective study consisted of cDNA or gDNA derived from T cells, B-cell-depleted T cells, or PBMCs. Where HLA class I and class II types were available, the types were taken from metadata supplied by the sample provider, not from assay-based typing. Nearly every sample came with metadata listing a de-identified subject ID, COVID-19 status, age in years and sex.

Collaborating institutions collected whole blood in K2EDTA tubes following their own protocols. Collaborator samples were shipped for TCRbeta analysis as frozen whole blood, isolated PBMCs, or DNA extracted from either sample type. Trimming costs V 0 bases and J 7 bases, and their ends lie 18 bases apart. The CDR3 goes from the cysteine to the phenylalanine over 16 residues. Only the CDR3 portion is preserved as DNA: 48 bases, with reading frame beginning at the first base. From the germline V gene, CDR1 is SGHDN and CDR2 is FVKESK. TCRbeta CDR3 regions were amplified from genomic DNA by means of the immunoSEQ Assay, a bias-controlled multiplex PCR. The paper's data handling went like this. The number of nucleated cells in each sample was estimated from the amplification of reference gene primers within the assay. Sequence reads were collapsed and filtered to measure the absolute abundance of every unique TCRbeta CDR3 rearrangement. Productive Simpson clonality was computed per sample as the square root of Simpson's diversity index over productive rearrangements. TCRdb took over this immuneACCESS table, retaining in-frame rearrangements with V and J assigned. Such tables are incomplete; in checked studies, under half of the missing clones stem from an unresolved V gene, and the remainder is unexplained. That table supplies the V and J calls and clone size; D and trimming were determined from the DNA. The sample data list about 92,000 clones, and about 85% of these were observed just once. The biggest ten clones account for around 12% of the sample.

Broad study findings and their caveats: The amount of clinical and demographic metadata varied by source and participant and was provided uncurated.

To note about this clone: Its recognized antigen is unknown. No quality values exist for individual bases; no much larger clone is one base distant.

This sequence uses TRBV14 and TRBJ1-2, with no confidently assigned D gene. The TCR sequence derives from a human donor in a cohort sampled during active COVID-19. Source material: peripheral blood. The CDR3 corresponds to CASSQDPRLAIRGYTF. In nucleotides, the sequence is TGTGCCAGCAGCCAAGATCCCAGGCTAGCTATACGTGGCTACACCTTC. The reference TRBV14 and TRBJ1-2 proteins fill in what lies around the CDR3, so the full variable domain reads EAGVTQFPSHSVIEKGQTVTLRCDPISGHDNLYWYRRVMGKEIKFLLHFVKESKQDESGMPNNRFLAERTGGTYSTLKVQPAELEDSGVYFCASSQDPRLAIRGYTFGSGTRLTVV.